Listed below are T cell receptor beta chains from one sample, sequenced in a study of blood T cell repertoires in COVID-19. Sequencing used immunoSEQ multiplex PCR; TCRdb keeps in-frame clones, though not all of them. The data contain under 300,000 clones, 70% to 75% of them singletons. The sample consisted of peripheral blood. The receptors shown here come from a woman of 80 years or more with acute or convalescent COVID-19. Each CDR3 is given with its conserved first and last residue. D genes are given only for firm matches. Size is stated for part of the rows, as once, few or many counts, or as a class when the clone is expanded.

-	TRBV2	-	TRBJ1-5	TGTGCCAGCAGTGTAGACGCAGGGGGCAATCAGCCCCAGCATTTT	CASSVDAGGNQPQHF
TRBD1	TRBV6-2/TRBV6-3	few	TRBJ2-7	TGTGCCAGCAGTTACCCCGACAGGGGGAGACACTACGAGCAGTACTTC	CASSYPDRGRHYEQYF
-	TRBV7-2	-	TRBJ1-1	TGTGCCAGCAGCTTAGTGGCGAGGATGAACACTGAAGCTTTCTTT	CASSLVARMNTEAFF
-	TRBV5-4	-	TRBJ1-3	TGTGCCAGCAGCTTGTGGGAGGGGAACACCATATATTTT	CASSLWEGNTIYF
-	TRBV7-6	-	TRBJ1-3	TGTGCCAGCAGCTTGGGTGGTGGGACAAGCTCTGGAAACACCATATATTTT	CASSLGGGTSSGNTIYF
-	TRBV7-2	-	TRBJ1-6	TGTGCCAGCAGCGTTACAGGTCCTGGTAATTCACCCCTCCACTTT	CASSVTGPGNSPLHF
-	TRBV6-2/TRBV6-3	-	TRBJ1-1	TGTGCCAGCAGTTACACGGGGGGTTACACTGAAGCTTTCTTT	CASSYTGGYTEAFF
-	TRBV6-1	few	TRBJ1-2	TGTGCCAGCAGTGAATCCGTAGCAGGGATGAGGGGCTACACCTTC	CASSESVAGMRGYTF
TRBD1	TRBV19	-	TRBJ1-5	TGTGCCAGTAGTAAACCAGGGGGGCTTAGCAATCAGCCCCAGCATTTT	CASSKPGGLSNQPQHF
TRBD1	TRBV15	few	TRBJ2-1	TGTGCCACCACAAGGGGGCAAGCATTATACAATGAGCAGTTCTTC	CATTRGQALYNEQFF
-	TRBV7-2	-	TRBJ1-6	TGTGCCAGCAGCTTAGCGCTAAACTCACCCCTCCACTTT	CASSLALNSPLHF
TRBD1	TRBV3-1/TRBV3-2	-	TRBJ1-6	TGTGCCAGCAGCCGAGGACAGGGGTCCCCCCTCCACTTT	CASSRGQGSPLHF
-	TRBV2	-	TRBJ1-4	TGTGCCAGCAGTGAAGGAGGGTCGGGGGAAAAACTGTTTTTT	CASSEGGSGEKLFF
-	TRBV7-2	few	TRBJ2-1	TGTGCCAGCAGCTTAGGGGGCTTCTACAATGAGCAGTTCTTC	CASSLGGFYNEQFF
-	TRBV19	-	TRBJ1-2	TGTGCCAGTAGTGGGTTGTATCGGACAGCTACTAACTATGGCTACACCTTC	CASSGLYRTATNYGYTF
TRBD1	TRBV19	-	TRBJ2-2	TGTGCCAGTAGTCCACAGGGGGCCTGGACCGGGGAGCTGTTTTTT	CASSPQGAWTGELFF
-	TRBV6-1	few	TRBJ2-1	TGTGCCAGCAGTGAAGAAGTCAGTCCGTTCAGCTCCTACAATGAGCAGTTCTTC	CASSEEVSPFSSYNEQFF
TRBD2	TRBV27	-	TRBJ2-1	TGTGCCAGCAGAACTCGGGGTAGCGGGATATACAATGAGCAGTTCTTC	CASRTRGSGIYNEQFF
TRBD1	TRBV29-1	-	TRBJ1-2	TGCAGCGTTGAAACCCATATAGACAGGGGCTATGGCTACACCTTC	CSVETHIDRGYGYTF
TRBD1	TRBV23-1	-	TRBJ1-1	TGCGCCAGCAGTCACCCCCGGGACAGGCCAGAAGCTTTCTTT	CASSHPRDRPEAFF
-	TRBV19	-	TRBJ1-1	TGTGCCAGTAGTCTAAAAATGAACACTGAAGCTTTCTTT	CASSLKMNTEAFF
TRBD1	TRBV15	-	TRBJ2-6	TGTGCCACCAGCAGGGGACAGCCGGCTACCAACGTCCTGACTTTC	CATSRGQPATNVLTF
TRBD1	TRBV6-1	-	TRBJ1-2	TGTGCCAGCAGTGAAGGGACAGGGGTTCGTGGCTACACCTTC	CASSEGTGVRGYTF
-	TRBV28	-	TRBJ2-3	TGTGCCAGCAGTTTAGGCCGCACAGATACGCAGTATTTT	CASSLGRTDTQYF
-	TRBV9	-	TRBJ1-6	TGTGCCAGCAGCGTAACTGGTAATTCACCCCTCCACTTT	CASSVTGNSPLHF
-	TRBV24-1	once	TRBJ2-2	TGTGCCACCAGTGGTCCCGGGGCGAACACCGGGGAGCTGTTTTTT	CATSGPGANTGELFF
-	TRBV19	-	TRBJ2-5	TGTGCCAGTAGTCCGCGGACACTAAAAGAGACCCAGTACTTC	CASSPRTLKETQYF
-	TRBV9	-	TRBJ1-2	TGTGCCAGCAGCGTAGTGACGGGAGCAAGTGGCTACACCTTC	CASSVVTGASGYTF
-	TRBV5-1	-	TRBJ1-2	TGCGCCAGCAGCTTGGAAGTGAACGGGGAGGGCTACACCTTC	CASSLEVNGEGYTF
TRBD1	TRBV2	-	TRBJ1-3	TGTGCCAGCAGGAGGGACAGGGGCTCTGGAAACACCATATATTTT	CASRRDRGSGNTIYF
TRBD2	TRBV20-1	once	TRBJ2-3	TGCAGTGCTAGTCTGACTAGCGGGAGTACAGATACGCAGTATTTT	CSASLTSGSTDTQYF
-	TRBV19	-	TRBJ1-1	TGTGCCAGTAGTATCTCAGGCTCCTCGAACACTGAAGCTTTCTTT	CASSISGSSNTEAFF
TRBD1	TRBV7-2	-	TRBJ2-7	TGTGCCAGCAGCTTACCCCCGGGACAGGGAGGCGAGCAGTACTTC	CASSLPPGQGGEQYF
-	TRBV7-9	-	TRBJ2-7	TGTGCCAGCAGCTTATACCAGGCCTACGAGCAGTACTTC	CASSLYQAYEQYF
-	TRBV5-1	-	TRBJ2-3	TGCGCCAGCAGCTTGGCTCAGTGGGAGGGCACAGATACGCAGTATTTT	CASSLAQWEGTDTQYF
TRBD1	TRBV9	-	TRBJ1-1	TGTGCCAGCAGCCTACAGGGGGCAGGCACTGAAGCTTTCTTT	CASSLQGAGTEAFF
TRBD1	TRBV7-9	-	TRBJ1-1	TGTGCCAGCACCTTGGGAATTATGGGGACAGAGAACACTGAAGCTTTCTTT	CASTLGIMGTENTEAFF
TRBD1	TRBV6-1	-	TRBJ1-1	TGTGCCAGCAGTGAAGGACAGGGCACTGAAGCTTTCTTT	CASSEGQGTEAFF
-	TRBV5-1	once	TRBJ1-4	TGCGCCAGCAGCTTAGGGGGGGACGGTGAAAAACTGTTTTTT	CASSLGGDGEKLFF
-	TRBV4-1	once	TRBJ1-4	TGCGCCAGCAGCCAAGAGGTAATGTGGAACGGAGTTGGTGAAAAACTGTTTTTT	CASSQEVMWNGVGEKLFF
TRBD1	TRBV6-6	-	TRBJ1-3	TGTGCCAGCAGGGGGACAGGGGGCGCGGGAAACACCATATATTTT	CASRGTGGAGNTIYF
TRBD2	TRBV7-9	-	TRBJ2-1	TGTGCCAGCAGCCCCTGGACTAGCGAACCAAATGAGCAGTTCTTC	CASSPWTSEPNEQFF
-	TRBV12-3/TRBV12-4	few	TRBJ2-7	TGTGCCAGCAGTAGGGGCACCTACGAGCAGTACTTC	CASSRGTYEQYF
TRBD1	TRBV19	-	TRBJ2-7	TGTGCCAGTAGTGCAGTCGGGACAGGGGGTTACGAGCAGTACTTC	CASSAVGTGGYEQYF
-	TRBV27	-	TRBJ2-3	TGTGCCAGCAAGACCGCCTTTGGCAGGAAGAGCACAGATACGCAGTATTTT	CASKTAFGRKSTDTQYF
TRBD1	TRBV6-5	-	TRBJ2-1	TGTGCCAGCAGTTACGGGACAGGGGTCTACAATGAGCAGTTCTTC	CASSYGTGVYNEQFF
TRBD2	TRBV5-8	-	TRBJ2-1	TGTGCCAGCAGCTTTAGCGGGGGGTACTACAATGAGCAGTTCTTC	CASSFSGGYYNEQFF
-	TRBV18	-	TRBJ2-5	TGTGCCAGCTCACCACTATTGGAGGAGGCCCAGTACTTC	CASSPLLEEAQYF
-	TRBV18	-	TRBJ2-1	TGTGCCAGCTCGGGGGGGATTTTACAGGGCCGGGACGCCGACAATGAGCAGTTCTTC	CASSGGILQGRDADNEQFF
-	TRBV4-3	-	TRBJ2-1	TGCGCCAGCAGCCAAGCCTTGGACTTGTATGAGCAGTTCTTC	CASSQALDLYEQFF
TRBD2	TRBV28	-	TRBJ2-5	TGTGCCAGCAGCCATAGCGGGGAGTTCTCAGAGACCCAGTACTTC	CASSHSGEFSETQYF
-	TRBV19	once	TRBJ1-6	TGTGCCAGTAGTATAGTGGCGGCAAATTCACCCCTCCACTTT	CASSIVAANSPLHF